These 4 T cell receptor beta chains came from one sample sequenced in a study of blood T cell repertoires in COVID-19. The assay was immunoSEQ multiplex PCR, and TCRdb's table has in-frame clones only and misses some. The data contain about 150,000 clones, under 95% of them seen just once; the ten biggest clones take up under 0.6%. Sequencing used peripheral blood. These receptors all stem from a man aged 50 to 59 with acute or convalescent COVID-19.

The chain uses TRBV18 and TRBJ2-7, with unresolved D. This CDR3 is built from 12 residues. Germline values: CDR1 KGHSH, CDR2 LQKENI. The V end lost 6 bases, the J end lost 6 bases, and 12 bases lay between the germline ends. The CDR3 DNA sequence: TGTGCCAGCTCTCGTCCGGGTTCCGAGCAGTACGTC. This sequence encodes CASSRPGSEQYV.

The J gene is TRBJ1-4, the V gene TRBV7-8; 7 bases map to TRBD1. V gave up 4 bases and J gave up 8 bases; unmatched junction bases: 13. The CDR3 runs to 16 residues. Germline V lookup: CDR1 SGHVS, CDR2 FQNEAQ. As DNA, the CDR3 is TGTGCCAGCAGCTCCTCCTTCGACAGGGTAACCGAAAAACTGTTTTTT. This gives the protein CASSSSFDRVTEKLFF.

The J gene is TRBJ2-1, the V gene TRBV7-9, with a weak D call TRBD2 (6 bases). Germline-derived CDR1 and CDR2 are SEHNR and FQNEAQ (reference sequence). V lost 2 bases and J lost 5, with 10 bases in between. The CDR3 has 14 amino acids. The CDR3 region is CASSLTGTHNEQFF. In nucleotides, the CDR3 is TGTGCCAGCAGCTTAACGGGGACTCACAATGAGCAGTTCTTC.

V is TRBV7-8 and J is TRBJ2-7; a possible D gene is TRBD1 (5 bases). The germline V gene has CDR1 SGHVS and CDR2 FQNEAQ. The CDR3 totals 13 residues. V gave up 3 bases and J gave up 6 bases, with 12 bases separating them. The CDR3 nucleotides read TGTGCCAGCAGCTTTACCTCCCAGGGCGAGCAGTACTTC. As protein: CASSFTSQGEQYF. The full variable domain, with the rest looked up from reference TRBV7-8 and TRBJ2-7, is GAGVSQSPRYKVAKRGQDVALRCDPISGHVSLFWYQQALGQGPEFLTYFQNEAQLDKSGLPSDRFFAERPEGSVSTLKIQRTQQEDSAVYLCASSFTSQGEQYFGPGTRLTVT.